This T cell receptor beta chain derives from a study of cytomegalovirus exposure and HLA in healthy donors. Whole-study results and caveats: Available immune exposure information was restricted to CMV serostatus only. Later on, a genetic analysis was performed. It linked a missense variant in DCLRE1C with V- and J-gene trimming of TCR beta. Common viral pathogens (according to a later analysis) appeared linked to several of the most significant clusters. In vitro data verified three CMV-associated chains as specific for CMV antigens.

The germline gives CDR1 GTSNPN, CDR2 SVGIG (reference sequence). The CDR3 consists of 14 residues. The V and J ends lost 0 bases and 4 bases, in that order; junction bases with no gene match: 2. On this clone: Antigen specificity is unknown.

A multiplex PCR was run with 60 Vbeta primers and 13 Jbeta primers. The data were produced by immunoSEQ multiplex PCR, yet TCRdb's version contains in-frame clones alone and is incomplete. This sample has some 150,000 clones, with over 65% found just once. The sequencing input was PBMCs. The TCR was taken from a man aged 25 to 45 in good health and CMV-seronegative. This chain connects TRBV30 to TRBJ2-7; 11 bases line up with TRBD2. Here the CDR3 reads CAWSVLAGGYEQYF. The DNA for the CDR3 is TGTGCCTGGAGTGTTTTAGCGGGGGGGTACGAGCAGTACTTC. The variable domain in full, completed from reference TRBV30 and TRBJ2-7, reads SQTIHQWPATLVQPVGSPLSLECTVEGTSNPNLYWYRQAAGRGLQLLFYSVGIGQISSEVPQNLSASRPQDRQFILSSKKLLLSDSGFYLCAWSVLAGGYEQYFGPGTRLTVT.